This is a list of T cell receptor beta chains from one sample in a study of blood T cell repertoires in COVID-19. TCRdb's table, derived via immunoSEQ multiplex PCR, lists solely in-frame clones and lacks some. The repertoire holds around 100,000 clones, with 81% as singletons. The specimen sequenced was peripheral blood. These receptors all stem from an elderly man with COVID-19, enrolled during active disease. The CDR3 runs from the conserved cysteine through the conserved F or W. The D gene is left open where the match is weak. Size is omitted from some rows. Given values are once, few, many or a class for expanded clones.

D gene: .
clone size: .
V gene: TRBV2
CDR3 length: 13
J gene: TRBJ2-1
CDR3 protein: CASSEGVLNEQFF
CDR3 DNA: TGTGCCAGCAGTGAGGGCGTCCTCAATGAGCAGTTCTTC

D gene: TRBD1
clone size: .
V gene: TRBV6-5
CDR3 length: 13
J gene: TRBJ1-6
CDR3 protein: CASSIPGQGPLHF
CDR3 DNA: TGTGCCAGCAGCATTCCGGGACAGGGGCCCCTCCACTTT

D gene: TRBD1
clone size: .
V gene: TRBV4-1
CDR3 length: 15
J gene: TRBJ2-7
CDR3 protein: CASSPGTGLGYEQYF
CDR3 DNA: TGCGCCAGCAGCCCCGGGACAGGGCTGGGTTACGAGCAGTACTTC

D gene: TRBD2
clone size: .
V gene: TRBV5-4
CDR3 length: 16
J gene: TRBJ2-1
CDR3 protein: CASSPGQLAGVNEQFF
CDR3 DNA: TGTGCCAGCAGCCCCGGACAGTTAGCGGGAGTCAATGAGCAGTTCTTC

D gene: TRBD1
clone size: .
V gene: TRBV10-3
CDR3 length: 16
J gene: TRBJ2-7
CDR3 protein: CAISGVMRTGGYEQYF
CDR3 DNA: TGTGCCATCAGCGGGGTAATGCGGACAGGGGGCTACGAGCAGTACTTC

D gene: .
clone size: once
V gene: TRBV11-2
CDR3 length: 11
J gene: TRBJ2-1
CDR3 protein: CASSRSVEQFF
CDR3 DNA: TGTGCCAGCAGCCGCAGCGTTGAGCAGTTCTTC

D gene: .
clone size: .
V gene: TRBV13
CDR3 length: 16
J gene: TRBJ2-5
CDR3 protein: CASSLGLSSIQETQYF
CDR3 DNA: TGTGCCAGCAGCTTAGGCCTATCTTCAATACAAGAGACCCAGTACTTC

D gene: TRBD1
clone size: .
V gene: TRBV9
CDR3 length: 14
J gene: TRBJ1-4
CDR3 protein: CASSAVTGVEKLFF
CDR3 DNA: TGTGCCAGCAGCGCCGTAACAGGGGTCGAAAAACTGTTTTTT

D gene: .
clone size: .
V gene: TRBV28
CDR3 length: 12
J gene: TRBJ1-2
CDR3 protein: CASREADYGYTF
CDR3 DNA: TGTGCCAGCAGAGAGGCGGACTATGGCTACACCTTC

D gene: .
clone size: .
V gene: TRBV18
CDR3 length: 14
J gene: TRBJ2-3
CDR3 protein: CASSPPGGTDTQYF
CDR3 DNA: TGTGCCAGCTCACCACCGGGGGGAACAGATACGCAGTATTTT

D gene: .
clone size: .
V gene: TRBV4-2
CDR3 length: 15
J gene: TRBJ1-5
CDR3 protein: CASSPGQWSNQPQHF
CDR3 DNA: TGTGCCAGCAGCCCCGGACAGTGGAGCAATCAGCCCCAGCATTTT

D gene: TRBD1
clone size: .
V gene: TRBV2
CDR3 length: 13
J gene: TRBJ1-2
CDR3 protein: CASSGTGSYGYTF
CDR3 DNA: TGTGCCAGCAGTGGGACAGGGAGCTATGGCTACACCTTC

D gene: TRBD1
clone size: .
V gene: TRBV27
CDR3 length: 19
J gene: TRBJ1-6
CDR3 protein: CASSRALLSGGIYNSPLHF
CDR3 DNA: TGTGCCAGCAGTAGAGCTCTTTTGTCAGGGGGCATTTATAATTCACCCCTCCACTTT

D gene: TRBD2
clone size: .
V gene: TRBV6-4
CDR3 length: 15
J gene: TRBJ2-2
CDR3 protein: CASSELAGGPGELFF
CDR3 DNA: TGTGCCAGCAGTGAACTAGCGGGAGGGCCCGGGGAGCTGTTTTTT

D gene: TRBD1
clone size: .
V gene: TRBV5-6
CDR3 length: 17
J gene: TRBJ1-6
CDR3 protein: CASSSTSGGSYNSPLHF
CDR3 DNA: TGTGCCAGCAGCAGCACCTCAGGGGGCTCCTATAATTCACCCCTCCACTTT

D gene: TRBD2
clone size: .
V gene: TRBV7-2
CDR3 length: 17
J gene: TRBJ2-2
CDR3 protein: CASSLLGLAGGAGELFF
CDR3 DNA: TGTGCCAGCAGCCTACTAGGACTAGCGGGGGGGGCCGGGGAGCTGTTTTTT

D gene: .
clone size: .
V gene: TRBV7-8
CDR3 length: 15
J gene: TRBJ1-1
CDR3 protein: CASSSGRGLNTEAFF
CDR3 DNA: TGTGCCAGCAGCTCCGGCCGAGGGTTGAACACTGAAGCTTTCTTT

D gene: TRBD1
clone size: .
V gene: TRBV19
CDR3 length: 15
J gene: TRBJ1-2
CDR3 protein: CASSILGQAVYGYTF
CDR3 DNA: TGTGCCAGTAGTATCCTCGGACAGGCAGTTTATGGCTACACCTTC

D gene: .
clone size: .
V gene: TRBV9
CDR3 length: 15
J gene: TRBJ1-1
CDR3 protein: CASSHGKVMNTEAFF
CDR3 DNA: TGTGCCAGCAGTCACGGGAAAGTAATGAACACTGAAGCTTTCTTT

D gene: .
clone size: few
V gene: TRBV3-1/TRBV3-2
CDR3 length: 12
J gene: TRBJ2-5
CDR3 protein: CASSPIQETQYF
CDR3 DNA: TGTGCCAGCAGCCCAATTCAAGAGACCCAGTACTTC

D gene: TRBD2
clone size: .
V gene: TRBV7-3
CDR3 length: 16
J gene: TRBJ2-1
CDR3 protein: CASSFNGGANFDEQFF
CDR3 DNA: TGTGCCAGCAGCTTTAACGGGGGGGCCAATTTTGATGAGCAGTTCTTC

D gene: TRBD2
clone size: .
V gene: TRBV2
CDR3 length: 15
J gene: TRBJ2-5
CDR3 protein: CASSGGREEKETQYF
CDR3 DNA: TGTGCCAGCAGTGGCGGGAGAGAGGAAAAAGAGACCCAGTACTTC

D gene: TRBD1
clone size: .
V gene: TRBV2
CDR3 length: 16
J gene: TRBJ2-2
CDR3 protein: CASSGTGGGSTGELFF
CDR3 DNA: TGTGCCAGCAGTGGGACAGGGGGCGGGAGCACCGGGGAGCTGTTTTTT